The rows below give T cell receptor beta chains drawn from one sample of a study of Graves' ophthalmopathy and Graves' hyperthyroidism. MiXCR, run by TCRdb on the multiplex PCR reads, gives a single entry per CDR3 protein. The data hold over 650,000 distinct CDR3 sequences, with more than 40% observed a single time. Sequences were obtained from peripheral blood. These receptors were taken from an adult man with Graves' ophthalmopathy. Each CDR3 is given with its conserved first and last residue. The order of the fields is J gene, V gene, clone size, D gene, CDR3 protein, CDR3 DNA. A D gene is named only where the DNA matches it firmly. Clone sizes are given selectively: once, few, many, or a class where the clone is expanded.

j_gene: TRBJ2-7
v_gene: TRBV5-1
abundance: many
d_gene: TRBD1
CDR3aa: CASSNGQGYYEQYF
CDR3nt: TGCGCCAGCAGCAATGGACAGGGCTACTACGAGCAGTACTTC

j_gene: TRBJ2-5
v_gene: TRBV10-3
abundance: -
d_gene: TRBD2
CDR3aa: CAISERRTSGKGETQYF
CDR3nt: TGTGCCATCAGTGAGCGCCGGACTAGCGGGAAAGGAGAGACCCAGTACTTC

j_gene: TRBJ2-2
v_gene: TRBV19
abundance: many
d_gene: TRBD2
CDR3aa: CASSPGTRLTGELFF
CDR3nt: TGTGCCAGTAGTCCCGGGACTAGGCTCACCGGGGAGCTGTTTTTT

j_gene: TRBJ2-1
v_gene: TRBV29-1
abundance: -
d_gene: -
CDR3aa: CSVEYNEQFF
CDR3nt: TGCAGCGTGGAGTACAATGAGCAGTTCTTC

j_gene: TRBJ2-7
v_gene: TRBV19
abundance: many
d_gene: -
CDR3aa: CAAGKTDSYEQYF
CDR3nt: TGTGCGGCGGGGAAGACGGACTCCTACGAGCAGTACTTC

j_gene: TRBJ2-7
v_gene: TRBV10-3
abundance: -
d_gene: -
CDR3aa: CASTTSFLSYEQYF
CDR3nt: TGTGCCAGCACCACGTCTTTCCTCTCCTACGAGCAGTACTTC

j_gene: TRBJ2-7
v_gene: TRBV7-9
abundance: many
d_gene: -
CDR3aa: CASSPSGQVPYEQYF
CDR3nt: TGTGCCAGCAGCCCTAGCGGACAGGTCCCCTACGAGCAGTACTTC

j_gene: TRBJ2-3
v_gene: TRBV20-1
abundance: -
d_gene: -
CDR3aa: CSATFRGADTQYF
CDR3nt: TGCAGTGCAACCTTTAGGGGCGCAGATACGCAGTATTTT

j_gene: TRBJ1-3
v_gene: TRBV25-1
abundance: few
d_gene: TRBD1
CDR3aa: CASSPPPRTGRNTIYF
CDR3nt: TGTGCCAGCAGCCCCCCACCCCGGACAGGGAGGAACACCATATATTTT

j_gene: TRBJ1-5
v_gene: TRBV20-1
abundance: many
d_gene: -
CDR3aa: CSARTNRGINQPQHF
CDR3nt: TGCAGTGCTAGAACTAACCGGGGAATCAATCAGCCCCAGCATTTT

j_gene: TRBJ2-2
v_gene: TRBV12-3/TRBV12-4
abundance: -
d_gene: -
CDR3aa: CASVAGAGGELFF
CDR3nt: TGTGCCAGCGTTGCAGGGGCCGGGGGGGAGCTGTTTTTT

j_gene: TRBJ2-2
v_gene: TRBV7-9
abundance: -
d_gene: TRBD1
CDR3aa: CASSLRDGTGNDTGELFF
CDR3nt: TGTGCCAGCAGCTTGAGGGATGGGACAGGGAACGACACCGGGGAGCTGTTTTTT

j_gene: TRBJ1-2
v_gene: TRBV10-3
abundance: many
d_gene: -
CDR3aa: CAISESSGTGGYTF
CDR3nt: TGTGCCATCAGTGAGTCGAGCGGGACTGGTGGCTACACCTTC

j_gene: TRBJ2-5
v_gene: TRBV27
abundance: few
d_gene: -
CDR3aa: CASTWTRGIETQYF
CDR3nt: TGTGCCAGCACTTGGACCAGAGGGATAGAGACCCAGTACTTC

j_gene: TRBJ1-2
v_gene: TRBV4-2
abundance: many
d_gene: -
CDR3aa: CASSQDGATGMRGYTF
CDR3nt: TGTGCCAGCAGCCAAGATGGGGCCACAGGGATGCGTGGCTACACCTTC

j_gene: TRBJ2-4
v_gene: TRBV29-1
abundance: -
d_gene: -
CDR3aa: CSVVSENIQYF
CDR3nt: TGCAGCGTTGTGAGCGAAAACATTCAGTACTTC

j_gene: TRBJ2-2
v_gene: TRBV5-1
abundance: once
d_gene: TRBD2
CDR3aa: CASNFSGRAYTGELFF
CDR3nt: TGCGCCAGCAACTTCAGCGGGAGGGCCTACACCGGGGAGCTGTTTTTT

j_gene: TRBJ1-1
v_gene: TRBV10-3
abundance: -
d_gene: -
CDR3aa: CASKPSGVTEAFF
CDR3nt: TGTGCCAGCAAGCCCTCCGGGGTCACTGAAGCTTTCTTT

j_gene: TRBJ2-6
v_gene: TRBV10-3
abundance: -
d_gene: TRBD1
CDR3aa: CAGSSWSGTGHYSGASVLTF
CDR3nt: TGTGCCGGCAGTTCTTGGTCGGGGACAGGGCATTACTCTGGGGCCAGCGTCCTGACTTTC

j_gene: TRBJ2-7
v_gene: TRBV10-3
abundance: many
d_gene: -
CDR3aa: CAIQEGAGEVFPEQYF
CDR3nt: TGTGCCATCCAAGAGGGGGCAGGGGAGGTTTTTCCCGAGCAGTACTTC

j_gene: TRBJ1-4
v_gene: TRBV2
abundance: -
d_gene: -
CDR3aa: CASSEWANEKLFF
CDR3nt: TGTGCCAGCAGTGAGTGGGCGAATGAAAAACTGTTTTTT

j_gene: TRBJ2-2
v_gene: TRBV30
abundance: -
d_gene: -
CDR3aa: CAWARAAELFF
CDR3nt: TGTGCCTGGGCTAGGGCTGCAGAGCTGTTTTTT

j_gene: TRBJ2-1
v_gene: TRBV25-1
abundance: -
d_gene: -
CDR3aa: CASSEESSYNEQFF
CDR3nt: TGTGCCAGCAGCGAAGAGAGCTCCTACAATGAGCAGTTCTTC

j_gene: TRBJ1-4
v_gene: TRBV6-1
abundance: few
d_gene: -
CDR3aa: CASRAGSEKLFF
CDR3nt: TGTGCCAGCAGGGCGGGAAGTGAAAAACTGTTTTTT

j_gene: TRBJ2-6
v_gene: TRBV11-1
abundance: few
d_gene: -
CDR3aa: CASSPQPPGSGANVLTF
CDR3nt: TGTGCCAGCAGCCCCCAACCCCCAGGCTCTGGGGCCAACGTCCTGACTTTC

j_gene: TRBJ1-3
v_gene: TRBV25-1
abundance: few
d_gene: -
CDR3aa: CASSEDWGGSGNTIYF
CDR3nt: TGTGCCAGCAGTGAAGACTGGGGCGGCTCTGGAAACACCATATATTTT

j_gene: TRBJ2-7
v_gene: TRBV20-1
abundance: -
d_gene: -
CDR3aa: CSASRKGNEQYF
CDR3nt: TGCAGTGCTAGCAGAAAGGGAAACGAGCAGTACTTC

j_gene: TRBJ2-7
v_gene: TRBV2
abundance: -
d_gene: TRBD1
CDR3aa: CASKGQGPYEQHF
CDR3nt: TGTGCCAGCAAGGGACAGGGGCCCTACGAGCAGCACTTC

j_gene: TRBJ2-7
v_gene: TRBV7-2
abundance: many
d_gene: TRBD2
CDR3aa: CASSLAGGNEQYF
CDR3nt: TGTGCCAGCAGCCTAGCGGGGGGGAACGAGCAGTACTTC